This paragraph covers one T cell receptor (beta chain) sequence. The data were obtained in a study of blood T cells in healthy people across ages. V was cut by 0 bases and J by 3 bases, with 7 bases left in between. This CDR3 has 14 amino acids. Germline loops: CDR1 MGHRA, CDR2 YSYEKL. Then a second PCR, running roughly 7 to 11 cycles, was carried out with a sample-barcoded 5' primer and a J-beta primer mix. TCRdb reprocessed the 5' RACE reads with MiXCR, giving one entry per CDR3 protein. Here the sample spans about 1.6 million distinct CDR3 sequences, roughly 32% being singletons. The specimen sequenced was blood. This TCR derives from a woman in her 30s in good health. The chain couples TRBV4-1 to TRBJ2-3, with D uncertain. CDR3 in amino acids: CASSQDTITDTQYF. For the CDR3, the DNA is TGCGCCAGCAGCCAAGATACGATTACAGATACGCAGTATTTT.